The 30 T cell receptor beta chains below come from one sample, sequenced in a study of T cell changes during pregnancy in multiple sclerosis. Only in-frame clones appear in the TCRdb table, and some are missing; sequencing was by immunoSEQ multiplex PCR. This table holds just over 35,000 clones, about 92% found once. The sample consisted of CD4+ T cells from peripheral blood mononuclear cells, taken in the first trimester of pregnancy. These receptors were taken from a female donor with multiple sclerosis, enrolled in a pregnancy study.

The chain recombines TRBV18 with TRBJ1-6; 7 positions agree with TRBD1. Germline CDR1 reads KGHSH; CDR2 reads LQKENI. The CDR3 is 15 residues long. V was clipped by 6 bases and J by 7 bases; unmatched bases: 9. The CDR3 protein is CASSPPGGQNSPLHF. DNA of the CDR3: TGTGCCAGCTCGCCCCCAGGGGGTCAGAATTCACCCCTCCACTTT.

The chain has TRBV7-8 and TRBJ1-1; D might be TRBD1 (6 bases). Germline CDR1 reads SGHVS; CDR2 reads FQNEAQ. The CDR3 extends over 16 amino acids. Deletions cut 3 bases from V and 0 bases from J, with 14 bases between. The CDR3 nucleotides read TGTGCCAGCAGCTTGAAACTGGGGGCTTTGAACACTGAAGCTTTCTTT. Translating it yields CASSLKLGALNTEAFF.

The chain is built from TRBV14 and TRBJ2-7; tentative D call: TRBD1 (6 bases). Germline lookup yields CDR1 SGHDN and CDR2 FVKESK. The V end lost 1 base, the J end lost 3 bases, and 10 bases lay between the germline ends. CDR3 length equals 14 residues. For the CDR3, the DNA is TGTGCCAGCAGCCAAGGCCAGGGGTACTACGAGCAGTACTTC. Its translation: CASSQGQGYYEQYF.

This clone was seen just once. The rearrangement joins TRBV11-3 to TRBJ2-1, with 8 bases matching TRBD1. CDR1 and CDR2 (germline): SGHNT, YENEEA. Trimming cost V 3 bases and J 12 bases; bases outside gene matches: 4. This CDR3 contains 12 residues. The CDR3 here is CASSLDRDVQFF. The DNA for the CDR3 is TGTGCCAGCAGCTTGGACAGGGATGTGCAGTTCTTC.

The CDR3 DNA follows: TGTGCCAGAAGTAAGCCCGGGGACACAACACGCACAGATACGCAGTATTTT. This gives the protein CARSKPGDTTRTDTQYF. The chain links TRBV5-3 to TRBJ2-3; D perhaps matches TRBD1 (6 bases). TRBV5-3 is marked as an open reading frame, function uncertain. There are 17 residues in the CDR3. V lost 5 bases, J lost 1 base, and 20 bases lay in between.

The V and J genes are TRBV5-1 and TRBJ2-7; 11 bases line up with TRBD2. V lost 2 bases and J lost 7; bases outside the gene matches: 2. This CDR3 spans 13 amino acids. Germline assignment: CDR1 SGHRS and CDR2 YFSETQ. For the CDR3, the DNA is TGCGCCAGCAGCTTTACTAGCGGGAGTGAGCAGTACTTC. Protein sequence: CASSFTSGSEQYF.

The chain has TRBV7-6 and TRBJ2-2, with TRBD2 as a possible D gene (6 bases). CDR1 SGHVS and CDR2 FNYEAQ come from the germline V gene. V was pared by 5 bases and J by 2 bases, with 12 bases between. This CDR3 has 15 residues. Written as DNA, the CDR3 is TGTGCCAGCAGCCCCCCGGGACTTAACACCGGGGAGCTGTTTTTT. Its protein is CASSPPGLNTGELFF. Full variable domain (remainder filled in from reference TRBV7-6 and TRBJ2-2): GAGVSQSPRYKVTKRGQDVALRCDPISGHVSLYWYRQALGQGPEFLTYFNYEAQQDKSGLPNDRFSAERPEGSISTLTIQRTEQRDSAMYRCASSPPGLNTGELFFGEGSRLTVL.

The rearrangement links TRBV7-3 to TRBJ1-2, with TRBD1 as a possible D gene (6 bases). With 8 bases removed from V and 6 bases from J, the gap between germline ends came to 13 bases. From germline, CDR1 is SGHTA and CDR2 FQGTGA. The CDR3 is 12 residues long. CDR3 sequence: CASGLTGNGYTF. The CDR3 DNA is TGTGCCAGCGGGCTTACAGGGAATGGCTACACCTTC.

The CDR3 spells CASSLRLAGVSDTQYF. The CDR3 nucleotides read TGTGCCAGCAGCTTACGACTAGCGGGAGTGTCAGATACGCAGTATTTT. The chain couples TRBV7-2 to TRBJ2-3; TRBD2 aligns across 12 bases. V trimming: 2 bases; J trimming: 4 bases; junction bases outside the gene matches: 4. Germline loops: CDR1 SGHTA, CDR2 FQGNSA. The CDR3 consists of 16 residues.

The chain carries TRBV2 and TRBJ1-1; a weak D match, TRBD1 (5 bases). Looked up from germline, CDR1 is SNHLY and CDR2 is FYNNEI. CDR3 length: 14 amino acids. Trimming pared 7 bases from V and 4 bases from J, leaving 16 bases between. The DNA for the CDR3 is TGTGCCAGCAAGGCCGGCAGGGTACGCACTGAAGCTTTCTTT. It is translated as CASKAGRVRTEAFF.

This chain joins TRBV5-4 and TRBJ2-1, with D perhaps matching TRBD2 (6 bases). Trimming took 7 bases from V and 7 from J, leaving 15 bases between them. Germline V CDR1 and CDR2: SGHNT, YYREEE (reference sequence). This CDR3 spans 13 amino acids. Written as DNA, the CDR3 is TGTGCCAGCCATCTTGGGCGGGAAAATGAGCAGTTCTTC. This sequence encodes CASHLGRENEQFF.

The chain combines TRBV9 with TRBJ2-7; D call uncertain. CDR1 is SGDLS and CDR2 is YYNGEE in the germline V gene. V was cut by 3 bases and J by 3 bases, with 4 bases left in between. The CDR3 totals 11 residues. The CDR3 region is CASSARYEQYF. CDR3 coding DNA: TGTGCCAGCAGCGCCCGCTACGAGCAGTACTTC.

The chain carries TRBV11-2 and TRBJ2-1; D is perhaps TRBD1 (5 bases). Trimming pared 7 bases from V and 3 bases from J, leaving 16 bases between. Germline loops: CDR1 SGHAT, CDR2 FQNNGV. The CDR3 runs to 15 residues. The CDR3 sequence: CASTPNNGHYNEQFF. In DNA, the CDR3 is TGTGCCAGCACCCCGAACAACGGACACTACAATGAGCAGTTCTTC.

The V and J genes are TRBV7-2 and TRBJ1-1; TRBD1 aligns across 11 bases. J lost 5 bases, V lost 5 bases, and 4 bases had no gene match. The CDR3 spans 14 residues. CDR1 SGHTA and CDR2 FQGNSA come from the germline V gene. The CDR3 reads CASSPDRGRTEAFF. CDR3 nucleotide sequence: TGTGCCAGCAGCCCGGACAGGGGGCGGACTGAAGCTTTCTTT.

V and J are TRBV29-1 and TRBJ2-1, with unresolved D. The V and J ends lost 7 bases and 5 bases respectively, with 3 bases between them. The length of the CDR3 is 9 residues. Germline V CDR1 and CDR2: SQVTM, ANQGSEA. CDR3 nucleotides: TGCAGCGCGGACAATGAGCAGTTCTTC. The encoded protein is CSADNEQFF.

This rearrangement joins TRBV18 to TRBJ2-3; D is unresolved. CDR3 length equals 12 residues. Deletions cut 3 bases from V and 4 bases from J, with 5 bases between. Germline CDR1 reads KGHSH; CDR2 reads LQKENI. The CDR3 region is CASSPPADTQYF. The DNA for the CDR3 is TGTGCCAGCTCACCTCCGGCAGATACGCAGTATTTT.

The J gene is TRBJ1-1, the V gene TRBV27; weak D call: TRBD1 (6 bases). Germline V gene sequence: CDR1 MNHEY, CDR2 SMNVEV (reference sequence). V shed 8 bases and J shed 1 base, with 14 bases lying between them. This CDR3 region has 14 residues. DNA of the CDR3: TGTGCCAGCTCACCCCAGGGGAAGAACACTGAAGCTTTCTTT. It specifies CASSPQGKNTEAFF.

The chain uses TRBV28 and TRBJ2-6; D gene uncertain. This CDR3 spans 14 amino acids. V dropped 10 bases and J dropped 0 bases, with 10 bases sitting between them. Germline V lookup: CDR1 MDHEN, CDR2 SYDVKM. DNA of the CDR3: TGTGCCACACGACAACCCTCTGGGGCCAACGTCCTGACTTTC. Its protein product is CATRQPSGANVLTF.

This rearrangement joins TRBV27 to TRBJ1-2; perhaps TRBD1 as D (6 bases). V was shortened by 5 bases and J by 4 bases, with 17 bases between the two germline ends. The CDR3 contains 15 residues. The germline V gene has CDR1 MNHEY and CDR2 SMNVEV (reference sequence). The CDR3 bases are TGTGCCAGCAGTCGGATTGGAGGGGGGGTCTATGGCTACACCTTC. It yields the protein CASSRIGGGVYGYTF.

V usage is TRBV10-3 and J usage is TRBJ2-1; no definite D call. Germline CDR1 is ENHRY and CDR2 is SYGVKD. CDR3 length: 13 amino acids. Trimming pared 6 bases from V and 0 bases from J, leaving 6 bases between. The CDR3 sequence: CAIRGSSYNEQFF. The CDR3 region has the DNA TGTGCCATCAGGGGCAGCTCCTACAATGAGCAGTTCTTC.

V usage is TRBV28 and J usage is TRBJ1-2; D is undetermined. The CDR3 covers 13 residues. From germline, CDR1 is MDHEN and CDR2 SYDVKM. V dropped 6 bases and J dropped 0 bases, with 8 bases sitting between them. The DNA for the CDR3 is TGTGCCAGCAGGACAAAAGCTAACTATGGCTACACCTTC. It yields the protein CASRTKANYGYTF.

The chain uses TRBV15 and TRBJ1-5; 11 nucleotides line up with TRBD1. Trimming removed 1 base from V and 1 base from J; junction bases left unmatched: 9. This CDR3 is 19 amino acids long. Germline V gene lookup returns CDR1 LNHNV and CDR2 YYDKDF (reference sequence). CDR3 nucleotide sequence: TGTGCCACCAGCAGAGCTGGACAGGGGGCAGTTTTAAGCAATCAGCCCCAGCATTTT. It codes for CATSRAGQGAVLSNQPQHF.

CDR3 nucleotides: TGTGCCAGCAGCCCGGGTCGAGGCAGAGAGTACCAAGAGACCCAGTACTTC. Its protein is CASSPGRGREYQETQYF. This chain links TRBV11-3 with TRBJ2-5; no definite D call. The CDR3 has 17 residues. With 5 bases removed from V and 0 bases from J, the gap between germline ends came to 19 bases. The germline CDR1 and CDR2 sequences are SGHNT and YENEEA.

The chain carries TRBV5-4 and TRBJ2-3; TRBD2 matches 8 bases. The CDR3 extends over 18 amino acids. Trimming cost V 1 base and J 0 bases; bases outside gene matches: 10. Germline assignment: CDR1 SGHNT and CDR2 YYREEE (reference sequence). DNA for the CDR3: TGTGCCAGCAGCTTGTGGCGGGGGGCATCCCTTAGCACAGATACGCAGTATTTT. This codes for CASSLWRGASLSTDTQYF.

This chain joins TRBV7-2 and TRBJ2-7, with D perhaps matching TRBD2 (7 bases). CDR1 and CDR2 from the germline V gene are SGHTA and FQGNSA. CDR3 length: 14 amino acids. V was shortened by 5 bases and J by 2 bases, with 13 bases between the two germline ends. DNA of the CDR3: TGTGCCAGCAGCCTTAGGGGGGGGACCTACGAGCAGTACTTC. Translated, it gives CASSLRGGTYEQYF.

The V gene is TRBV5-4, the J gene TRBJ2-1; 7 positions match TRBD2. Trimming removed 3 bases from V and 4 bases from J; junction bases left unmatched: 10. Germline assignment: CDR1 SGHNT and CDR2 YYREEE (reference sequence). The CDR3 spans 16 residues. CDR3 region: CASSSSLTGGYNEQFF. As DNA, the CDR3 is TGTGCCAGCAGCTCTTCCCTCACGGGAGGATACAATGAGCAGTTCTTC.

Here the CDR3 DNA reads TGTGCCAGCAGTTACCTACCGGACAGGGGGCGCAACACTGAAGCTTTCTTT. It codes for CASSYLPDRGRNTEAFF. This rearrangement joins TRBV27 to TRBJ1-1; 11 nucleotides align to TRBD1. In germline, CDR1 is MNHEY, CDR2 SMNVEV (reference sequence). The CDR3 length is 17 residues. The V segment lost 4 bases and the J segment 2 bases; nucleotides outside the gene matches: 9.

The chain carries TRBV28 and TRBJ1-4, with no clear D. CDR3 length equals 11 residues. The V end was cut by 6 bases, the J end by 14 bases, with 13 bases between. Looked up from germline, CDR1 is MDHEN and CDR2 is SYDVKM. The CDR3 is CASSGTGILFF. In DNA, the CDR3 is TGTGCCAGCAGCGGAACCGGGATTCTGTTTTTT.

V usage is TRBV7-3 and J usage is TRBJ2-2; D unclear. This CDR3 has 14 residues. CDR1 is SGHTA and CDR2 is FQGTGA in the germline V gene. The ends were cut back, 6 bases at V and 0 bases at J, with 8 bases in the middle. The CDR3 nucleotides read TGTGCCAGCAGTTTAGTTACGAACACCGGGGAGCTGTTTTTT. Translated, it gives CASSLVTNTGELFF.

CDR3 DNA sequence: TGCGCCAGCAGCCCGGGGGGGGCGCGGATTAGTGAAAAACTGTTTTTT. This translates into CASSPGGARISEKLFF. V and J are TRBV4-1 and TRBJ1-4; D is perhaps TRBD1 (6 bases). The germline V gene has CDR1 MGHRA and CDR2 YSYEKL. The CDR3 has 16 residues. V was cut by 4 bases and J by 7 bases, with 19 bases left in between.